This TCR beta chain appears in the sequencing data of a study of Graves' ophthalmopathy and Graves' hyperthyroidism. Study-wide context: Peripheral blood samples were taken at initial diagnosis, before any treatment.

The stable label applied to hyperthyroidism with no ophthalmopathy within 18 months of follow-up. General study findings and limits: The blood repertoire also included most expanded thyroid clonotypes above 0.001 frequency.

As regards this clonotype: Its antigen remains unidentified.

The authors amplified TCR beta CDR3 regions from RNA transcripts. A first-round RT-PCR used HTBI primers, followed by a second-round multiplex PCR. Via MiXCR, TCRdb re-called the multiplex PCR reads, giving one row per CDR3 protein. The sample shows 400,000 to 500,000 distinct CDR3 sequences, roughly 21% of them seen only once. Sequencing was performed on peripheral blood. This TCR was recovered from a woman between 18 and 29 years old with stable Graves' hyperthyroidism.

The CDR3 reads CACEGDGNQPQHF. Written as DNA, the CDR3 is TGTGCCTGTGAAGGGGATGGCAATCAGCCCCAGCATTTT. V is TRBV30 and J is TRBJ1-5; perhaps TRBD1 as D (5 bases). The V and J ends lost 6 bases and 2 bases respectively, with 11 bases between them. CDR1 and CDR2 (germline): GTSNPN, SVGIG (reference sequence). The CDR3 has 13 residues.